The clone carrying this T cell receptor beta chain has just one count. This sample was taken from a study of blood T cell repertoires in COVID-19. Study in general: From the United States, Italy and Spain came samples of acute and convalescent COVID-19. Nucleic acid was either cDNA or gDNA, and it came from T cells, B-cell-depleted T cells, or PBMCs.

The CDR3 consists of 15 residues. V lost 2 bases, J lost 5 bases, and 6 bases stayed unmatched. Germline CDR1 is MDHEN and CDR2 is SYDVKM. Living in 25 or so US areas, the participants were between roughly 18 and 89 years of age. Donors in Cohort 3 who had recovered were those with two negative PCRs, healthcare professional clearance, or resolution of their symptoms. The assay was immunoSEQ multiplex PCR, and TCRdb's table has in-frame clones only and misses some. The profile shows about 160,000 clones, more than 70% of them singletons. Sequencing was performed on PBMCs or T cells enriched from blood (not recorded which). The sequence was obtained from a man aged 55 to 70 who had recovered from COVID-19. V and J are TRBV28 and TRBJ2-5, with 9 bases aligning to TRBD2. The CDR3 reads CASSLAGGPEETQYF. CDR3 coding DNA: TGTGCCAGCAGTTTAGCGGGAGGGCCTGAGGAGACCCAGTACTTC.